These 26 T cell receptor beta chains were sequenced from one sample in a study of cytomegalovirus exposure and HLA in healthy donors. The study ran its PCR with 60 Vbeta and 13 Jbeta primers. This table comes from immunoSEQ multiplex PCR, and its TCRdb copy is limited to in-frame clones, with some not included. Among fewer than 200,000 clones listed, roughly 80% were seen once. Sequenced sample: PBMCs. These receptors all come from a man aged 30 to 45 in good health and CMV-seronegative.

This sequence joins TRBV19 and TRBJ2-2, with D possibly being TRBD1 (5 bases). The germline V and J ends were trimmed by 8 bases and 6 bases, with 16 bases remaining between them. Germline CDR1 reads LNHDA; CDR2 reads SQIVND (reference sequence). The CDR3 is 14 residues long. CDR3 DNA: TGTGCCAGTTCTAGGCAGGGTTTCGCCGGGGAGCTGTTTTTT. As protein: CASSRQGFAGELFF. Drawing the rest from reference TRBV19 and TRBJ2-2, the complete variable domain is DGGITQSPKYLFRKEGQNVTLSCEQNLNHDAMYWYRQDPGQGLRLIYYSQIVNDFQKGDIAEGYSVSREKKESFPLTVTSAQKNPTAFYLCASSRQGFAGELFFGEGSRLTVL.

This chain uses TRBV28 with TRBJ2-1; the D gene is possibly TRBD1 (7 bases). V shed 4 bases and J shed 9 bases, with 13 bases lying between them. The V gene's germline CDR1 is MDHEN and CDR2 SYDVKM. There are 13 residues in the CDR3. CDR3: CASSSGGRGEQFF. The CDR3 coding sequence is TGTGCCAGCAGTTCAGGGGGGAGAGGTGAGCAGTTCTTC. Together with reference TRBV28 and TRBJ2-1, the CDR3 gives the full variable domain: DVKVTQSSRYLVKRTGEKVFLECVQDMDHENMFWYRQDPGLGLRLIYFSYDVKMKEKGDIPEGYSVSREKKERFSLILESASTNQTSMYLCASSSGGRGEQFFGPGTRLTVL.

The rearrangement links TRBV6-6 to TRBJ1-1; 12 nucleotides match TRBD1. CDR3 size: 15 residues. Unmatched junction bases numbered 1, after V lost 2 bases and J lost 3 bases. CDR1 is MNHNY and CDR2 is SVGAGI in the germline V gene (reference sequence). The CDR3 nucleotides are TGTGCCAGCAGTTACGGGACAGGGGGCTACACTGAAGCTTTCTTT. This codes for CASSYGTGGYTEAFF.

The rearrangement joins TRBV27 to TRBJ1-1, with a tentative D call TRBD1 (6 bases). Germline lookup yields CDR1 MNHEY and CDR2 SMNVEV (reference sequence). The CDR3 is made up of 14 amino acids. The V end lost 7 bases, the J end lost 4 bases, and 16 bases lay between the germline ends. The DNA of the CDR3 is TGTGCCAGCAAATGGGGGGGGCAATTCACTGAAGCTTTCTTT. Its protein product is CASKWGGQFTEAFF.

V gene TRBV19 combines with J gene TRBJ1-2; D perhaps matches TRBD1 (5 bases). The V and J ends lost 3 bases and 4 bases respectively, with 12 bases between them. The germline gives CDR1 LNHDA, CDR2 SQIVND (reference sequence). The CDR3 spans 14 residues. This chain's CDR3 is CASSMEGTGYGYTF. The DNA of the CDR3 is TGTGCCAGTAGTATGGAGGGGACCGGCTATGGCTACACCTTC.

This chain links TRBV27 with TRBJ2-3, with TRBD2 matching over 8 bases. With 6 bases clipped from V and 14 bases from J, the junction kept 13 bases outside the gene matches. The CDR3 covers 13 residues. CDR1 is MNHEY and CDR2 is SMNVEV in the germline V gene (reference sequence). Here the CDR3 DNA reads TGTGCCAGCAGCCTTTGGGGAGGGACTAGTTCGTATTTT. Translating it yields CASSLWGGTSSYF.

The chain uses TRBV7-2 and TRBJ1-1; TRBD1 is a possible D gene (5 bases). Germline V gives CDR1 SGHTA, CDR2 FQGNSA. The V end lost 8 bases, the J end lost 2 bases, and 12 bases lay between the germline ends. The CDR3 is 13 amino acids. CDR3 region: CASRRASNTEAFF. The CDR3 bases are TGTGCCAGCCGCAGGGCTTCTAACACTGAAGCTTTCTTT.

The genes are TRBV6-6 and TRBJ1-1; D remains ambiguous. The CDR3 has 14 amino acids. The germline V gene has CDR1 MNHNY and CDR2 SVGAGI (reference sequence). Trimming shortened V by 0 bases and J by 4 bases, and 9 bases separated the two germline ends. CDR3 in DNA: TGTGCCAGCAGTTACTCGGTGGTCAGCACTGAAGCTTTCTTT. This translates into CASSYSVVSTEAFF.

The rearrangement links TRBV27 to TRBJ2-1; D remains ambiguous. The V gene's germline CDR1 is MNHEY and CDR2 SMNVEV (reference sequence). V was pared by 5 bases and J by 3 bases, with 2 bases between. CDR3 size: 11 residues. CDR3 loop: CASSHYNEQFF. CDR3 bases: TGTGCCAGCAGTCACTACAATGAGCAGTTCTTC.

The sample holds one count of this clone. V gene TRBV9 combines with J gene TRBJ1-1, with 8 bases lining up with TRBD1. CDR3 length: 15 residues. V was clipped by 3 bases and J by 6 bases; unmatched bases: 10. Germline V gives CDR1 SGDLS, CDR2 YYNGEE. CDR3 in DNA: TGTGCCAGCAGCGCCCAAACAGGGGGAAGGGCTGAAGCTTTCTTT. This sequence encodes CASSAQTGGRAEAFF.

This sequence joins TRBV9 and TRBJ2-7; 9 nucleotides match TRBD1. The germline V gene has CDR1 SGDLS and CDR2 YYNGEE. The CDR3 extends over 14 amino acids. V was clipped by 2 bases and J by 5 bases; unmatched bases: 5. The CDR3 protein is CASSVRDRAHEQYF. For the CDR3, the DNA is TGTGCCAGCAGCGTCCGGGACAGGGCCCACGAGCAGTACTTC. The full variable domain, its missing parts supplied by reference TRBV9 and TRBJ2-7, is DSGVTQTPKHLITATGQRVTLRCSPRSGDLSVYWYQQSLDQGLQFLIQYYNGEERAKGNILERFSAQQFPDLHSELNLSSLELGDSALYFCASSVRDRAHEQYFGPGTRLTVT.

This sequence joins TRBV10-2 and TRBJ2-2; D perhaps matches TRBD1 (5 bases). Germline CDR1 is WSHSY and CDR2 is SAAADI. Trimming took off 8 bases at V and 5 bases at J, with 18 bases between the two ends. This CDR3 comprises 15 residues. The CDR3 bases are TGCGCCAGCGCCCCGGCGGCAGGGCGAACCGGGGAGCTGTTTTTT. Its translation is CASAPAAGRTGELFF.

The chain joins TRBV7-9 to TRBJ2-7; a weak D match, TRBD1 (6 bases). This CDR3 comprises 14 residues. Germline V gene lookup returns CDR1 SEHNR and CDR2 FQNEAQ (reference sequence). The V end was cut by 3 bases, the J end by 6 bases, with 15 bases between. CDR3 bases: TGTGCCAGCAGCTTTCAACACAGGGTCCTCGAGCAGTACTTC. Its translation is CASSFQHRVLEQYF. Together with reference TRBV7-9 and TRBJ2-7, the CDR3 gives the full variable domain: DTGVSQNPRHKITKRGQNVTFRCDPISEHNRLYWYRQTLGQGPEFLTYFQNEAQLEKSRLLSDRFSAERPKGSFSTLEIQRTEQGDSAMYLCASSFQHRVLEQYFGPGTRLTVT.

The V gene is TRBV29-1, the J gene TRBJ1-1; tentatively, D is TRBD1 (5 bases). The CDR3 is 14 amino acids. Trimming took 7 bases from V and 1 from J, leaving 16 bases between them. From germline, CDR1 is SQVTM and CDR2 ANQGSEA. DNA for the CDR3: TGCAGCGCCCTTAGTATACAGGCGAACACTGAAGCTTTCTTT. Translating it yields CSALSIQANTEAFF.

This chain links TRBV2 with TRBJ1-1, with no clear D. CDR1 is SNHLY, CDR2 FYNNEI, per germline. Trimming left V 10 bases short and J 2 bases short, with 8 bases between. The CDR3 is 11 amino acids. Here the CDR3 DNA reads TGTGCCACCCCGGGAAACACTGAAGCTTTCTTT. This translates into CATPGNTEAFF.

The chain combines TRBV7-9 with TRBJ2-7, with 10 bases fitting TRBD2. Germline V CDR1 and CDR2: SEHNR, FQNEAQ (reference sequence). V dropped 5 bases and J dropped 0; count of bases not matched to a gene: 4. This CDR3 spans 15 amino acids. As DNA, the CDR3 is TGTGCCAGCAGCACTAGCGGGACGAGCTCCTACGAGCAGTACTTC. It translates to CASSTSGTSSYEQYF.

The chain uses TRBV28 and TRBJ2-7; D is uncertain. From germline, CDR1 is MDHEN and CDR2 SYDVKM. The CDR3 spans 11 residues. Trimming left V 6 bases short and J 9 bases short, with 12 bases between. The CDR3 protein is CASSPRLGQYF. Written as DNA, the CDR3 is TGTGCCAGCAGCCCTAGACTGGGGCAGTACTTC. Supplemented by reference TRBV28 and TRBJ2-7, the full variable domain reads DVKVTQSSRYLVKRTGEKVFLECVQDMDHENMFWYRQDPGLGLRLIYFSYDVKMKEKGDIPEGYSVSREKKERFSLILESASTNQTSMYLCASSPRLGQYFGPGTRLTVT.

The chain carries TRBV6-5 and TRBJ1-1; 8 nucleotides match TRBD1. V lost 10 bases, J lost 4 bases, and 11 bases stayed unmatched. Germline V gene sequence: CDR1 MNHEY, CDR2 SVGAGI. The CDR3 has 14 residues. CDR3 sequence: CATKRDRGGTEAFF. The DNA for the CDR3 is TGTGCCACAAAAAGAGACAGGGGCGGCACTGAAGCTTTCTTT.

The V call is TRBV27, the J call TRBJ2-7; 7 bases are shared with TRBD1. This CDR3 spans 15 amino acids. The ends lost 1 base at V and 3 bases at J; junction bases unmatched: 6. CDR1 is MNHEY, CDR2 SMNVEV, per germline (reference sequence). CDR3 nucleotides: TGTGCCAGCAGTTTATTGACAGGGCTACGCTACGAGCAGTACTTC. Its protein product is CASSLLTGLRYEQYF.

The sample holds a few counts of this clone. The chain combines TRBV7-2 with TRBJ1-6; D remains unclear. This CDR3 spans 14 amino acids. V lost 4 bases and J 8 bases, leaving 12 bases between the germline ends. Per germline, CDR1 SGHTA and CDR2 FQGNSA. CDR3 protein: CASSYGVGDSPLHF. The CDR3, as DNA: TGTGCCAGCAGCTATGGAGTCGGCGATTCACCCCTCCACTTT.

V is TRBV6-5 and J is TRBJ2-5; D unclear. The DNA end lines up better with TRBJ2-7; the J call may be wrong. This CDR3 is built from 14 residues. Germline CDR1 and CDR2: MNHEY and SVGAGI. The CDR3 DNA sequence: TGTGCCAGCAGTTACTCGCCCTCCCTAAGCGAGCAGTACTTC. It translates to CASSYSPSLSEQYF.

The J gene is TRBJ2-1, the V gene TRBV6-5; 7 bases fit TRBD1. The V gene's germline CDR1 is MNHEY and CDR2 SVGAGI. Trimming took 5 bases from V and 8 from J; bases not matched to a gene: 9. The CDR3 is 14 amino acids. CDR3 loop: CASSPRDRDHEQFF. The CDR3 DNA reads TGTGCCAGCAGTCCCCGCGACAGGGACCATGAGCAGTTCTTC.

This sequence joins TRBV18 and TRBJ2-1; tentative D call: TRBD1 (6 bases). The CDR3 is made up of 16 amino acids. The germline V and J ends were trimmed by 3 bases and 2 bases, with 14 bases remaining between them. The germline gives CDR1 KGHSH, CDR2 LQKENI. CDR3 loop: CASSPTTGKTYNEQFF. CDR3 nucleotide sequence: TGTGCCAGCTCACCGACAACAGGGAAAACCTACAATGAGCAGTTCTTC.

The chain recombines TRBV6-1 with TRBJ2-5; the match to TRBD2 covers 9 bases. The last part of the DNA fits TRBJ2-7 better; the J call may be wrong. CDR3 length equals 15 residues. Germline assignment: CDR1 MNHNS and CDR2 SASEGT. CDR3 sequence (DNA): TGTGCCAGCAAGAGGGCGGGAGGGCGGGAGAACGAGCAGTACTTC. Its protein product is CASKRAGGRENEQYF.

The chain joins TRBV6-5 to TRBJ1-2; TRBD1 matches 7 bases. Germline-derived CDR1 and CDR2 are MNHEY and SVGAGI. Losses at the gene ends were 5 bases for V and 7 bases for J; bases not matched to a gene: 7. CDR3 length: 13 residues. This CDR3 is CASSGTAAGGYTF. The CDR3 DNA is TGTGCCAGCAGTGGGACAGCCGCAGGTGGCTACACCTTC.

The J gene is TRBJ1-4, the V gene TRBV10-2; D is possibly TRBD1 (6 bases). This CDR3 is 17 amino acids long. CDR1 is WSHSY, CDR2 SAAADI, per germline. Trimming stripped 2 bases from V and 7 bases from J, with 20 bases between. DNA for the CDR3: TGCGCCAGCAGTGAGACTTTCTACAGGGTGAATAGTGAAAAACTGTTTTTT. Translating it yields CASSETFYRVNSEKLFF.